Given below is one T cell receptor (beta chain) in context. Its target is not known. Distinct nucleotide sequences in the sample also encode this CDR3. The data are from a study of beta chain features in type 1 diabetes. The isolated RNA, all of it, was reverse transcribed, so expressed TCRB transcripts were what got sequenced. The assay was immunoSEQ multiplex PCR, and TCRdb's table has in-frame clones only and misses some. The profile covers 150,000 to 200,000 clones, with about 63% appearing a single time and roughly 0.095% taken by the ten largest. This CDR3 region has 14 residues. V was pared by 1 base and J by 2 bases, with 9 bases between. In germline, CDR1 is SGDLS, CDR2 YYNGEE. Broader study findings: A closer apparent resemblance between naive, central memory and Treg TCRB repertoires was seen in patients than in healthy donors. People with Type 1 diabetes carried modestly yet significantly shorter TCRB CDR3s in all four CD4+ subsets.

Material for sequencing was naive CD4+ T cells from blood. This chain connects TRBV9 to TRBJ2-5; D possibly corresponds to TRBD2 (6 bases). The receptor was derived from a man aged 25-45 years with type 1 diabetes. The CDR3 sequence is CASSVRGGQETQYF. CDR3 in DNA: TGTGCCAGCAGCGTAAGGGGAGGACAAGAGACCCAGTACTTC. Based on the CDR3 plus reference TRBV9 and TRBJ2-5, the full variable domain is DSGVTQTPKHLITATGQRVTLRCSPRSGDLSVYWYQQSLDQGLQFLIQYYNGEERAKGNILERFSAQQFPDLHSELNLSSLELGDSALYFCASSVRGGQETQYFGPGTRLLVL.